The clone carrying this TCR beta chain was detected many times. The assay was immunoSEQ multiplex PCR, and TCRdb's table has in-frame clones only and misses some. The table shows roughly 180,000 clones, with less than 90% occurring only once. The source of the sample is a study of blood T cell repertoires in COVID-19. The CDR3 is 11 residues long. With 5 bases removed from V and 6 bases from J, the gap between germline ends came to 7 bases. Germline V gene sequence: CDR1 SGHNT, CDR2 YENEEA. This sequence joins TRBV11-3 and TRBJ1-1, with D possibly TRBD1 on 6 matching bases. The receptor was isolated from a woman between 50 and 59 years old who had recovered from COVID-19. The sequenced sample consisted of PBMCs or T cells enriched from blood (not recorded which). The CDR3 nucleotides are TGTGCCAGCAGCCGGACAGCTGAAGCTTTCTTT. As protein: CASSRTAEAFF.